This TCR beta chain was retrieved from a study of vaccination and CD4 T cells after COVID-19. Treatment: roughly 11-day PBMC culture with coronavirus spike peptide pools or control peptides (ViraFEST assay). CD4+ T cells of the unexposed donor were collected before the COVID-19 pandemic (2011-2018). Under the ViraFEST approach, antigen-specific T cells were expanded with peptide pools and TCRs subsequently sequenced. It was on days 3 and 7 that half the medium was replaced with fresh IL-2 medium. This clonotype occurred once. Its target is unknown. Per germline, CDR1 SGHTA and CDR2 FQGTGA. The CDR3 extends over 16 amino acids. The V end lost 2 bases, the J end lost 4 bases, and 15 bases lay between the germline ends. An Oncomine TCR Beta short-read assay was used to sequence the DNA from cultured CD4+ T cells. CD4+ T cells were cultured, and genomic DNA was extracted from them. A single record per CDR3 protein comes from TCRdb applying MiXCR to the PCR reads. The data hold about 5,400 distinct CDR3 sequences, with over 35% observed a single time.

The source is a human donor in good health. Sequenced sample: CD4+ T cells from blood, cultured in vitro. This chain uses TRBV7-3 with TRBJ2-1, with D possibly matching TRBD2 (6 bases). The CDR3 nucleotides read TGTGCCAGCAGCTTACACACGGCGGGGACGTACAATGAGCAGTTCTTC. It yields the protein CASSLHTAGTYNEQFF.